This T cell receptor beta chain is drawn from a study of blood T cell repertoires in COVID-19. Study-wide background: The cDNA or gDNA used as material had been derived from T cells, B-cell-depleted T cells, or PBMCs.

Germline loops: CDR1 MNHNS, CDR2 SASEGT. The V and J ends lost 2 bases and 3 bases, in that order; junction bases with no gene match: 5. The CDR3 consists of 16 residues. Here immunoSEQ multiplex PCR was the method, and the copy in TCRdb shows in-frame clones only, minus some. This sample carries about 150,000 clones, approximately 86% of them seen once, and the ten largest clones take around 8.4%. This TCR derives from a woman older than 75 with COVID-19, enrolled during active disease. The chain is built from TRBV6-1 and TRBJ1-2; 11 positions match TRBD1. Material for sequencing was peripheral blood. The CDR3 protein is CASSERRTGGHYGYTF. The CDR3 coding sequence is TGTGCCAGCAGTGAACGCCGGACAGGGGGCCACTATGGCTACACCTTC.